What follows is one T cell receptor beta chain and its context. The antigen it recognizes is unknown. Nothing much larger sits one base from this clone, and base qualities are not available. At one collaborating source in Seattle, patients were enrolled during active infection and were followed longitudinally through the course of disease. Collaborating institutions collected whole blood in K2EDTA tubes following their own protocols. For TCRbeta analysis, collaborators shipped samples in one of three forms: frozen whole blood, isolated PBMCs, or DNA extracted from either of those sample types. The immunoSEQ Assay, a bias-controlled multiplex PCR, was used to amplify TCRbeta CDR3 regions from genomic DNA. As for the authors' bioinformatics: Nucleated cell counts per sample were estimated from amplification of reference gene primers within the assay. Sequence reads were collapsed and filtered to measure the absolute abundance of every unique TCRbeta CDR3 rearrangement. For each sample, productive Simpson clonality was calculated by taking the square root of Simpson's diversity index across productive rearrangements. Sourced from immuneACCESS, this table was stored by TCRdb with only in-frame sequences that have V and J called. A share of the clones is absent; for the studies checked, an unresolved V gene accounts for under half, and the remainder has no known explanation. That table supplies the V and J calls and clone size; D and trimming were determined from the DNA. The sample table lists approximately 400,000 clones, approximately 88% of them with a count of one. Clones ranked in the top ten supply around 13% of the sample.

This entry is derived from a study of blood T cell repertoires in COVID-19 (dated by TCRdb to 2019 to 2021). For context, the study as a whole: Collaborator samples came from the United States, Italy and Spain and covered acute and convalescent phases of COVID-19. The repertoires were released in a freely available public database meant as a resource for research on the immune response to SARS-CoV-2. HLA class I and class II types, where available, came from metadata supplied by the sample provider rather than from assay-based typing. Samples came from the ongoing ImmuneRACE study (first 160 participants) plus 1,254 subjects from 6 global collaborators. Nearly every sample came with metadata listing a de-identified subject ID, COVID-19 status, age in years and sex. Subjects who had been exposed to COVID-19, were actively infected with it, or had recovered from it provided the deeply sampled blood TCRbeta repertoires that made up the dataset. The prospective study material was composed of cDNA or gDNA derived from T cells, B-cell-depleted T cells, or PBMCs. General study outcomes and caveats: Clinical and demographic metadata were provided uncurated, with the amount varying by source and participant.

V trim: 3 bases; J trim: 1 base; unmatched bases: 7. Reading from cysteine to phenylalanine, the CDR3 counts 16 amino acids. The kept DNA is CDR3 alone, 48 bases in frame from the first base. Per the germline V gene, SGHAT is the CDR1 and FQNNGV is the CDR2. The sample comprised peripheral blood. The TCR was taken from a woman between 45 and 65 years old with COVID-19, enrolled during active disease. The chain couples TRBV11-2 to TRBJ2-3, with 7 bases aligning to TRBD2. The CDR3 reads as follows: CASSLNGRRGTDTQYF. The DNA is TGTGCCAGCAGCTTGAACGGGAGGAGAGGCACAGATACGCAGTATTTT.